This T cell receptor (beta chain) was captured by sequencing in a study of blood T cell repertoires in COVID-19 (TCRdb year 2020). In terms of the full investigation: Samples from collaborators originated in the United States, Italy and Spain and spanned both the acute and convalescent phases of COVID-19. The material from the prospective study consisted of cDNA or gDNA derived from T cells, B-cell-depleted T cells, or PBMCs. Subjects who had been exposed to COVID-19, were actively infected with it, or had recovered from it provided the deeply sampled blood TCRbeta repertoires that made up the dataset. The repertoires were made available in a free public database intended to serve as a resource for research on the immune response to SARS-CoV-2. Samples came from the ongoing ImmuneRACE study (first 160 participants) plus 1,254 subjects from 6 global collaborators. The sample metadata nearly always contained a de-identified subject ID, COVID-19 status, age in years and sex. HLA class I and class II types, where available, came from metadata supplied by the sample provider rather than from assay-based typing. Study-wide findings and limitations: The quantity of clinical and demographic metadata differed by source and by participant and was supplied without curation.

Another Seattle source contributed samples from volunteer blood donors who had recovered from COVID-19. The collaborating institutions used their own protocols to collect whole blood in K2EDTA tubes. For TCRbeta analysis, collaborator samples were shipped as frozen whole blood, as isolated PBMCs, or as DNA extracted from either sample type. The immunoSEQ Assay, a bias-controlled multiplex PCR, was used to amplify TCRbeta CDR3 regions from genomic DNA. The authors processed their data as follows. The number of nucleated cells in each sample was estimated by amplification of reference gene primers within the assay. To quantify the absolute abundance of each unique TCRbeta CDR3 rearrangement, sequence reads were collapsed and filtered. For each sample, productive Simpson clonality was calculated as the square root of Simpson's diversity index over productive rearrangements. Sourced from immuneACCESS, this table was stored by TCRdb with only in-frame sequences that have V and J called. A share of the clones is absent; for the studies checked, an unresolved V gene accounts for under half, and the remainder has no known explanation. Clone size and V and J calls were adopted from that table, with D and trimming inferred from the DNA. The sample table shows a few hundred thousand clones, and around four fifths are seen once. Roughly 1.9% of the sample is in the top ten clones.

Notes on this clone: What antigen it recognizes has not been identified. There are no base qualities to consult, and no much larger clone falls within one base.

Per the germline V gene, KGHDR is the CDR1 and SFDVKD is the CDR2. V is reduced by 6 bases and J by 0 bases, leaving a spacing of 14 bases between them. The CDR3 holds 16 amino acids from the cysteine to the phenylalanine. Left in the record is the CDR3 DNA by itself, 48 bases read in frame from the first base. The sequencing input was peripheral blood. The TCR originated in a man aged 25-45 years who had recovered from COVID-19. The chain couples TRBV24-1 to TRBJ1-5; no D segment can be confidently identified. The DNA sequence is TGTGCCACCAGTCCTAACCCCGGGGATAGCAATCAGCCCCAGCATTTT. Translated, this is CATSPNPGDSNQPQHF.